These 3 T cell receptor beta chains were all obtained from the same sample, sequenced in a study of beta chain features in type 1 diabetes. As every portion of the isolated RNA was reverse transcribed, the sequencing read expressed TCRB transcripts. Data came from immunoSEQ multiplex PCR; TCRdb stores just in-frame clones and leaves some out. The sample records about 620,000 clones, roughly 16% being singletons. Specimen: naive CD4+ T cells from blood. The receptors stem from a man younger than 35 in good health.

The rearrangement joins TRBV29-1 to TRBJ2-5; D perhaps matches TRBD1 (6 bases). Germline V gene lookup returns CDR1 SQVTM and CDR2 ANQGSEA. The CDR3 totals 13 residues. Trimming removed 7 bases from V and 5 bases from J, with 17 bases in between. CDR3 DNA: TGCAGCGAACTTACAGGGTTTCGGGAGACCCAGTACTTC. This translates into CSELTGFRETQYF.

This clone has only a few counts. The chain employs TRBV11-2 and TRBJ2-7; 9 positions agree with TRBD2. V lost 5 bases to trimming and J lost 6 bases; unmatched junction nucleotides: 8. Germline assignment: CDR1 SGHAT and CDR2 FQNNGV. The CDR3 is 14 amino acids. The CDR3 region has the DNA TGTGCCAGCAGCCCGGCGGGAGGGCTCTCCGAGCAGTACTTC. Translating it yields CASSPAGGLSEQYF.

This clone showed up just a few times. J is TRBJ2-7 and V is TRBV6-6; D tentatively reads TRBD1 or TRBD2 (6 bases each). V was pared by 7 bases and J by 2 bases, with 12 bases between. Per the germline V gene, CDR1 is MNHNY and CDR2 is SVGAGI (reference sequence). The CDR3 has 13 residues. The CDR3 reads CASTEGGTYEQYF. CDR3 nucleotides: TGTGCCAGCACCGAAGGGGGGACCTACGAGCAGTACTTC.